Listed here is a single T cell receptor (beta chain). Original handling: Nucleated cell number was recorded as an estimate derived from reference gene primer amplification. TCRdb's copy holds only in-frame clones and misses some; the assay was immunoSEQ multiplex PCR. From that table come the V and J calls and clone size; the DNA was used to work out D and trimming. The sample carries 240,000 or so clones, about four fifths recorded once. The sample belongs to a study of blood T cell repertoires in COVID-19. As for the study in general: Samples taken during acute and convalescent COVID-19 were collected in the United States, Italy and Spain. In each case, the material was cDNA or gDNA derived from T cells, B-cell-depleted T cells, or PBMCs.

The germline gives CDR1 SGHAT, CDR2 FQNNGV. V gave up 4 bases and J gave up 2 bases, with 9 bases separating them. CDR3 length equals 14 residues. This clonotype originated in a woman over 75 with acute or convalescent COVID-19. This chain joins TRBV11-2 and TRBJ2-1, with no clear D. The specimen was peripheral blood. This CDR3 is CASSSGQAYNEQFF. The CDR3 bases are TGTGCCAGCAGCTCTGGGCAAGCCTACAATGAGCAGTTCTTC.